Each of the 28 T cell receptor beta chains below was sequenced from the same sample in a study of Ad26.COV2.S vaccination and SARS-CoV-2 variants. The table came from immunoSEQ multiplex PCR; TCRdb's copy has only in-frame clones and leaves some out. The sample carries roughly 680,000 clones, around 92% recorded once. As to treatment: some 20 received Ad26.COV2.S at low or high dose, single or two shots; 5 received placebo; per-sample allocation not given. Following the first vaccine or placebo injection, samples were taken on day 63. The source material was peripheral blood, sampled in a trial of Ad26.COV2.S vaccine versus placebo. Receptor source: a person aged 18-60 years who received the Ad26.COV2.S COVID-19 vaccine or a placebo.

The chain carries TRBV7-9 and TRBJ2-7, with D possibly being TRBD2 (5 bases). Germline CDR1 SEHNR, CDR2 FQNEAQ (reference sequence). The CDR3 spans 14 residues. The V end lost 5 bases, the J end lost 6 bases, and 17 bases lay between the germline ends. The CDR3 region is CASSASGFGGEQYF. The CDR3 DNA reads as TGTGCCAGCAGCGCAAGTGGTTTTGGAGGCGAGCAGTACTTC.

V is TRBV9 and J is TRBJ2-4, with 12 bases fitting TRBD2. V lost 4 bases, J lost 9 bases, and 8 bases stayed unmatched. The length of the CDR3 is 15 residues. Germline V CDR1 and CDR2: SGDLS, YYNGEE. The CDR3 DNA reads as TGTGCCAGCAGCCTCCTAGCGGGGGGGCGTGGCATTCAGTACTTC. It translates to CASSLLAGGRGIQYF.

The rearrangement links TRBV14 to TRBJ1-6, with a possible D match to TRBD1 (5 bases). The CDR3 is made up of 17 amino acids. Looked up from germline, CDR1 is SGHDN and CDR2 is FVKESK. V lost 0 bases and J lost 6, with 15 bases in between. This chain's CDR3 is CASSQEGLWEPNSPLHF. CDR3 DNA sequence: TGTGCCAGCAGCCAAGAGGGACTTTGGGAGCCTAATTCACCCCTCCACTTT.

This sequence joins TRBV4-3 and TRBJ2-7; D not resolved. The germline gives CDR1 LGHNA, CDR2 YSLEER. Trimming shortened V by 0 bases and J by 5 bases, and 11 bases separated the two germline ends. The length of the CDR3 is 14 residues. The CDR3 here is CASSQEDVRDEQYF. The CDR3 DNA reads TGCGCCAGCAGCCAAGAAGACGTTAGGGACGAGCAGTACTTC.

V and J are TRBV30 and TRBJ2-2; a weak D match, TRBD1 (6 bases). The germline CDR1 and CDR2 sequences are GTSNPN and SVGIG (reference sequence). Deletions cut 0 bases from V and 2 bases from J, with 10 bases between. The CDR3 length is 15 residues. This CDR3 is CAWSVPRGNTGELFF. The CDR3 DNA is TGTGCCTGGAGTGTACCCAGGGGCAACACCGGGGAGCTGTTTTTT.

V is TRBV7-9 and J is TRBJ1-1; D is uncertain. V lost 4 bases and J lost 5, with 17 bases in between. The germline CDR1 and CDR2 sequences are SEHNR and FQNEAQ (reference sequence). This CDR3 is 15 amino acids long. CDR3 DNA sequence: TGTGCCAGCAGCTCCGACCGGGTACTATGGACTGAAGCTTTCTTT. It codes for CASSSDRVLWTEAFF.

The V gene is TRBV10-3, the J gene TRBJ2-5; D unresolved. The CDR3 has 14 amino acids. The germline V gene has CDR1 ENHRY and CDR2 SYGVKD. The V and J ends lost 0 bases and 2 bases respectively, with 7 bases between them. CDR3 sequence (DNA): TGTGCCATCAGTGAGTCGTCTGAGCAAGAGACCCAGTACTTC. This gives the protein CAISESSEQETQYF.

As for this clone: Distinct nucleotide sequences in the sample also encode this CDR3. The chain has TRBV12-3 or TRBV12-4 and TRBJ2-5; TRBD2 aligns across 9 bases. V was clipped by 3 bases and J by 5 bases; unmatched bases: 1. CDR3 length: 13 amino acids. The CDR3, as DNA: TGTGCCAGCAGTTTTGCGGGGGGGGAGACCCAGTACTTC. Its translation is CASSFAGGETQYF.

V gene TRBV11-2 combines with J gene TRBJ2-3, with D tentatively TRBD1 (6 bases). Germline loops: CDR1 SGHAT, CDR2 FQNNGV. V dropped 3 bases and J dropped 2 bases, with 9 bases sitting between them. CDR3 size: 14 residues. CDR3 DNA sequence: TGTGCCAGCAGCTTGGGACAATTCACAGATACGCAGTATTTT. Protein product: CASSLGQFTDTQYF.

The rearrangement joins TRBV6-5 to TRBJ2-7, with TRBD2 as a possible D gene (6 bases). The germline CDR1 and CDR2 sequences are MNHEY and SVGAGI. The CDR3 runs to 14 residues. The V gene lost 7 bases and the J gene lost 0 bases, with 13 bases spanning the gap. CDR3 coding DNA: TGTGCCAGCACTCCCGGTAGCGGCTCCTACGAGCAGTACTTC. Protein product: CASTPGSGSYEQYF.

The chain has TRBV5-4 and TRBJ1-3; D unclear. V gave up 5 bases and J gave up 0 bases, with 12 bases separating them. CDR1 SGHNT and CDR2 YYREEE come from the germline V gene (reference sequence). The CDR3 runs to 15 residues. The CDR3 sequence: CASSPDMSSGNTIYF. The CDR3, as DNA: TGTGCCAGCAGTCCCGACATGAGCTCTGGAAACACCATATATTTT.

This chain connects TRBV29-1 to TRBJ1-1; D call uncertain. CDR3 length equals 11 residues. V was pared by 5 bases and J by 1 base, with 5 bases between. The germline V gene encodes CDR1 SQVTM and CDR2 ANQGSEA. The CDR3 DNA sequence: TGCAGCGTTCGGGGGAACACTGAAGCTTTCTTT. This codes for CSVRGNTEAFF.

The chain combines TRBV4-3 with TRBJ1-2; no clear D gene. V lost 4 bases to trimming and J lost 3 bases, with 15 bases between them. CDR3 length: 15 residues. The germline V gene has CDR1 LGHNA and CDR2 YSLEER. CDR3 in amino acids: CASSRSGNRDYGYTF. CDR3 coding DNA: TGCGCCAGCAGCCGCTCTGGGAATCGGGACTATGGCTACACCTTC.

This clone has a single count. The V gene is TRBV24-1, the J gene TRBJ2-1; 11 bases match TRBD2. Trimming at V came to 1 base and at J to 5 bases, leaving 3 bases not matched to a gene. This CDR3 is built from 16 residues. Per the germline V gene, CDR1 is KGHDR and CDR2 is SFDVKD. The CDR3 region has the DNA TGTGCCACCAGTGATTTCGTGACTAGCGGGAACAATGAGCAGTTCTTC. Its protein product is CATSDFVTSGNNEQFF.

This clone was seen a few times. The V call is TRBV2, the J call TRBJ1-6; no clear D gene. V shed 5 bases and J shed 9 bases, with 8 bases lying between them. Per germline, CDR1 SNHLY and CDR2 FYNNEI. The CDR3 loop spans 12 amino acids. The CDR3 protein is CASSQGVSPLHF. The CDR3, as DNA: TGTGCCAGCAGTCAAGGTGTTTCACCCCTCCACTTT.

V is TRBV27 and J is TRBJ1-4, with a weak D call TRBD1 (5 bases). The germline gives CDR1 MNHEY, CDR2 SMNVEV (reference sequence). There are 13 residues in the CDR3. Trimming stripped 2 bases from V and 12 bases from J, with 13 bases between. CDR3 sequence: CASSLNKGRELFF. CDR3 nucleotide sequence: TGTGCCAGCAGTTTAAACAAGGGGCGCGAACTGTTTTTT.

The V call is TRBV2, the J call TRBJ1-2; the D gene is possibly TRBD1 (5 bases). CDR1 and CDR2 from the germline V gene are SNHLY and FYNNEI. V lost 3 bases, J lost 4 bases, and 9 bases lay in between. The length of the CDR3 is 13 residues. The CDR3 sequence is CASSEGDSYGYTF. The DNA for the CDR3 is TGTGCCAGCAGTGAGGGGGATTCCTATGGCTACACCTTC.

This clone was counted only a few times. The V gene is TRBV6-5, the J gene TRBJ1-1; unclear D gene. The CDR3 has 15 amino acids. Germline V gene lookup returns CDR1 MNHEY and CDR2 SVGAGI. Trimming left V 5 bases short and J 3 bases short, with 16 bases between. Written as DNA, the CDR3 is TGTGCCAGCAGTCGCGTCGTACTCTCGGACACTGAAGCTTTCTTT. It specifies CASSRVVLSDTEAFF.

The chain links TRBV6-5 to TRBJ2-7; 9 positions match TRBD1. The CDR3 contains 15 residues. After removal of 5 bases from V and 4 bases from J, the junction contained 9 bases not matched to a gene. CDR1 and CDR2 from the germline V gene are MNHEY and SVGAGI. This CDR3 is CASSQRQGEVYEQYF. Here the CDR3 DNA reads TGTGCCAGCAGTCAGCGACAGGGGGAGGTGTACGAGCAGTACTTC.

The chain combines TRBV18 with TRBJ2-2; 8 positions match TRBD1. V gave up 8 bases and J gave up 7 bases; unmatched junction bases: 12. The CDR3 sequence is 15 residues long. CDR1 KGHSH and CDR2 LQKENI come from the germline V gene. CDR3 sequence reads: CASPRPGGAVGELFF. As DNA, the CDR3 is TGTGCCAGCCCCCGGCCAGGGGGCGCGGTCGGGGAGCTGTTTTTT.

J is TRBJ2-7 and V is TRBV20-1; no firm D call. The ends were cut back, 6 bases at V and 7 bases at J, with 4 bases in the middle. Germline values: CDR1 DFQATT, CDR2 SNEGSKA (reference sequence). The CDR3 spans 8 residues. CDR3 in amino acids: CSAEEQYF. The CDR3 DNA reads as TGCAGTGCCGAGGAGCAGTACTTC.

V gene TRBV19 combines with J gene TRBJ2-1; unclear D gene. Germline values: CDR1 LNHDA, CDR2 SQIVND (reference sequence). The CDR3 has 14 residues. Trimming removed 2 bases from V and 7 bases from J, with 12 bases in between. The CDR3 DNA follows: TGTGCCAGTAGTATACGTGGAAGTGGAAATGAGCAGTTCTTC. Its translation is CASSIRGSGNEQFF.

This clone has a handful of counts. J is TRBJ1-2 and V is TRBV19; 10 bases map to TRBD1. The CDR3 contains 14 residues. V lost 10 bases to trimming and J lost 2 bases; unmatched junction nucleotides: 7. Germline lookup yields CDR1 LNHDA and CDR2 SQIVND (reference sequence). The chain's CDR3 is CATHRQGANYGYTF. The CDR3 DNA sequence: TGTGCCACCCACAGACAGGGGGCCAACTATGGCTACACCTTC.

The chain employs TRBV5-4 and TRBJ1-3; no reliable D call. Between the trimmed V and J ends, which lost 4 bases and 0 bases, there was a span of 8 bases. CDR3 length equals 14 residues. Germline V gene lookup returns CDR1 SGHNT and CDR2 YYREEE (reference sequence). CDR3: CASSPSSSGNTIYF. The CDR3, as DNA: TGTGCCAGCAGCCCCTCCAGCTCTGGAAACACCATATATTTT.

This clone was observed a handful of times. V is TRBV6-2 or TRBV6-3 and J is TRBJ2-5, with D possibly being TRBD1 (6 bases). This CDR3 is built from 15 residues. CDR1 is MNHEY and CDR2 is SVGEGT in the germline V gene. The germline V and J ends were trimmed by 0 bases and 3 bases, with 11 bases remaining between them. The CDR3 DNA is TGTGCCAGCAGTTACTCGAGTAAGGGGGAAGAGACCCAGTACTTC. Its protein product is CASSYSSKGEETQYF.

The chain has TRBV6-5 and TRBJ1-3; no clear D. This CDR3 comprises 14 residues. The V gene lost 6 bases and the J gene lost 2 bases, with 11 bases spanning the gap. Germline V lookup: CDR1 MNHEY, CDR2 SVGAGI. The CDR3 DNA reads TGTGCCAGCAGACTCACAGCTACTGGAAACACCATATATTTT. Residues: CASRLTATGNTIYF.

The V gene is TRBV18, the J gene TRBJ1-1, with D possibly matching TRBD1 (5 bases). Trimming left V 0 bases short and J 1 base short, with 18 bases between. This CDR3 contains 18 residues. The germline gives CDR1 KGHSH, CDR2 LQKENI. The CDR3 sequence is CASSPPSHSGRTNTEAFF. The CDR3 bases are TGTGCCAGCTCACCACCGTCTCACTCGGGACGGACGAACACTGAAGCTTTCTTT.

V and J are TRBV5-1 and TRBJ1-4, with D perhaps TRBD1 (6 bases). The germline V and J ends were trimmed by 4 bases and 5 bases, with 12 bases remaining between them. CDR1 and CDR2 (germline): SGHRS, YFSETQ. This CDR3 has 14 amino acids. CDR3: CASSLQGRNEKLFF. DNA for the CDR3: TGCGCCAGCAGCCTACAGGGCCGGAATGAAAAACTGTTTTTT.